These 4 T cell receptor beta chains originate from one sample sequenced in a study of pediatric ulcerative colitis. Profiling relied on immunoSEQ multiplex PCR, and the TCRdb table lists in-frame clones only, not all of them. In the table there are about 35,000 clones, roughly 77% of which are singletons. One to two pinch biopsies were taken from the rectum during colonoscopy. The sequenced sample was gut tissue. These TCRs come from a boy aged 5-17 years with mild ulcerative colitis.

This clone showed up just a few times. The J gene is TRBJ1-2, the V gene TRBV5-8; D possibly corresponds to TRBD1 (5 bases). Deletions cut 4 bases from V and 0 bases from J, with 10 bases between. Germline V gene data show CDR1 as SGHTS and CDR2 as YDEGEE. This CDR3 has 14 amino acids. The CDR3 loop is CASSRGRANYGYTF. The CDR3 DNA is TGTGCCAGCAGCCGGGGCCGAGCTAACTATGGCTACACCTTC.

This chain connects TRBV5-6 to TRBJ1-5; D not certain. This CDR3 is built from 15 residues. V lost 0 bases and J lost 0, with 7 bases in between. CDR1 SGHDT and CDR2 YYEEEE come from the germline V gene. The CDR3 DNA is TGTGCCAGCAGCTTGGGCCCATCTAGCAATCAGCCCCAGCATTTT. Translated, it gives CASSLGPSSNQPQHF.

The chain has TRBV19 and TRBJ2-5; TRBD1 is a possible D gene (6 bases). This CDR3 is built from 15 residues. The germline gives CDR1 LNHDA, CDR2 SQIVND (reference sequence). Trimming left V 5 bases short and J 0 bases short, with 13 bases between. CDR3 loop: CASSSSDRYQETQYF. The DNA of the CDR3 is TGTGCCAGTAGTTCCTCCGACAGGTACCAAGAGACCCAGTACTTC.

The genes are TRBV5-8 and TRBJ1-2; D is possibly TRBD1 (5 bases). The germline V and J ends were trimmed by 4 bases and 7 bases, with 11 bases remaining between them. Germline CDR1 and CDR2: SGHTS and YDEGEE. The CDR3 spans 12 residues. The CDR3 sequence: CASSLAGFGYTF. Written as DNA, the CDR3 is TGTGCCAGCAGCCTGGCAGGGTTTGGCTACACCTTC.